This entry lists 21 T cell receptor beta chains sequenced from one sample in a study of radiation and T cells in renal cell carcinoma. Generated by immunoSEQ multiplex PCR, the TCRdb table keeps only in-frame clones and is missing some. The top ten clones hold roughly 15% of a sample with roughly 9,000 clones, 63% of them seen once. Noted treatment: 15 Gy SBRT to primary tumor, nephrectomy 4 weeks later. This specimen consisted of tumor tissue, obtained from a patient whose treatment included radiotherapy and nephrectomy. These receptors were obtained from a woman between 45 and 65 years old with renal cell carcinoma.

This clone was counted between two and nine times. V and J are TRBV27 and TRBJ2-7; TRBD2 agrees at 11 bases. Germline CDR1 is MNHEY and CDR2 is SMNVEV (reference sequence). The CDR3 extends over 15 amino acids. V gave up 8 bases and J gave up 3 bases; unmatched junction bases: 9. The CDR3 reads CASGTPSGRIYEQYF. In DNA, the CDR3 is TGTGCCAGCGGAACCCCTAGCGGGAGGATCTACGAGCAGTACTTC.

By frequency in the sample, this clone is large. CDR3 bases: TGTGCCAGCAGCCCGACCGGGACAGGGTACTCACCCCTCCACTTT. It is translated as CASSPTGTGYSPLHF. V is TRBV7-8 and J is TRBJ1-6; 9 nucleotides align to TRBD1. Losses at the gene ends were 5 bases for V and 10 bases for J; bases not matched to a gene: 9. The CDR3 runs to 15 residues. CDR1 is SGHVS, CDR2 FQNEAQ, per germline.

The V and J genes are TRBV6-1 and TRBJ2-7, with a tentative D call TRBD2 (6 bases). The length of the CDR3 is 15 residues. Germline CDR1 is MNHNS and CDR2 is SASEGT. V lost 2 bases and J 7 bases, leaving 18 bases between the germline ends. The CDR3 nucleotides are TGTGCCAGCAGTGAATTCGGGACTCCGCCTATGGAGCAGTACTTC. Its translation: CASSEFGTPPMEQYF.

This sequence joins TRBV11-3 and TRBJ1-1; D remains ambiguous. Germline lookup yields CDR1 SGHNT and CDR2 YENEEA. The CDR3 sequence is 14 residues long. Between the trimmed V and J ends, which lost 6 bases and 5 bases, there was a span of 16 bases. CDR3 protein: CASSIGGLGTEAFF. CDR3 sequence (DNA): TGTGCCAGCAGTATAGGTGGATTGGGGACTGAAGCTTTCTTT.

The V gene is TRBV2, the J gene TRBJ2-1; 8 nucleotides line up with TRBD2. The CDR3 has 15 amino acids. The germline gives CDR1 SNHLY, CDR2 FYNNEI. V shed 7 bases, J shed 5 bases, and the junction held 10 bases outside the gene matches. The CDR3 DNA is TGTGCCAGCACCCAAGTCGGGACTAGAAACAATGAGCAGTTCTTC. The encoded protein is CASTQVGTRNNEQFF.

The chain employs TRBV2 and TRBJ2-1; TRBD2 aligns across 14 bases. V lost 3 bases and J lost 7; bases outside the gene matches: 2. Germline CDR1 reads SNHLY; CDR2 reads FYNNEI. The CDR3 runs to 15 residues. The CDR3 DNA sequence: TGTGCCAGCAGTGACGGGACTAGCGGGAGTAATGAGCAGTTCTTC. This encodes CASSDGTSGSNEQFF.

CDR3 in amino acids: CASSRNPGTGRDTQYF. In nucleotides, the CDR3 is TGTGCCAGCAGCCGCAACCCCGGGACAGGGAGGGATACGCAGTATTTT. The rearrangement uses TRBV7-2 and TRBJ2-3; TRBD1 agrees at 9 bases. V trimming: 5 bases; J trimming: 6 bases; junction bases outside the gene matches: 12. This CDR3 contains 16 residues. Germline lookup yields CDR1 SGHTA and CDR2 FQGNSA.

The table lists this clone with a few counts. This chain connects TRBV19 to TRBJ2-4, with a tentative D call TRBD1 (6 bases). This CDR3 spans 14 amino acids. Looked up from germline, CDR1 is LNHDA and CDR2 is SQIVND (reference sequence). The V end lost 8 bases, the J end lost 1 base, and 12 bases lay between the germline ends. In nucleotides, the CDR3 is TGTGCCAGTGGGGACACGAGGGCCAAAAACATTCAGTACTTC. Its translation: CASGDTRAKNIQYF. The full variable domain, rest sourced from reference TRBV19 and TRBJ2-4, is DGGITQSPKYLFRKEGQNVTLSCEQNLNHDAMYWYRQDPGQGLRLIYYSQIVNDFQKGDIAEGYSVSREKKESFPLTVTSAQKNPTAFYLCASGDTRAKNIQYFGAGTRLSVL.

This clone turned up a few times. The chain recombines TRBV10-3 with TRBJ1-2, with D uncertain. The CDR3 sequence is 14 residues long. Per the germline V gene, CDR1 is ENHRY and CDR2 is SYGVKD. Trimming left V 4 bases short and J 1 base short, with 10 bases between. The CDR3 spells CAISGGRLNYGYTF. The CDR3 DNA is TGTGCCATCAGTGGAGGTCGGCTTAACTATGGCTACACCTTC.

The V call is TRBV27, the J call TRBJ2-7; D tentatively fits TRBD1 or TRBD2 (5 bases each). CDR3 length equals 14 residues. Per germline, CDR1 MNHEY and CDR2 SMNVEV (reference sequence). The ends were cut back, 6 bases at V and 1 base at J, with 13 bases in the middle. CDR3 bases: TGTGCCAGCAGATACCGGGACCAATCCTACGAGCAGTACTTC. Amino acids: CASRYRDQSYEQYF.

This sequence joins TRBV6-6 and TRBJ2-1, with D hard to call. CDR1 and CDR2 (germline): MNHNY, SVGAGI (reference sequence). The V gene lost 7 bases and the J gene lost 8 bases, with 12 bases spanning the gap. The CDR3 loop spans 12 amino acids. The CDR3 region is CASIAGSDEQFF. For the CDR3, the DNA is TGTGCCAGCATAGCCGGGTCTGATGAGCAGTTCTTC.

This clone was detected a few times. J is TRBJ2-1 and V is TRBV5-1; D may be TRBD1 or TRBD2 (6 bases each). Germline values: CDR1 SGHRS, CDR2 YFSETQ. Trimming took 4 bases from V and 14 from J, leaving 16 bases between them. The CDR3 has 12 amino acids. This chain's CDR3 is CASSVSGGQKFF. DNA for the CDR3: TGCGCCAGCAGCGTATCCGGGGGACAAAAGTTCTTC.

The CDR3 DNA reads as TGTGCCAGTTATACTAGCGGGGTCTCCTACGAGCAGTACTTC. It yields the protein CASYTSGVSYEQYF. This rearrangement joins TRBV28 to TRBJ2-7, with 10 bases that match TRBD2. CDR3 length: 14 residues. CDR1 MDHEN and CDR2 SYDVKM come from the germline V gene. The V and J ends lost 9 bases and 0 bases, in that order; junction bases with no gene match: 5.

This clone was recorded only once. This chain links TRBV6-6 with TRBJ2-7, with D possibly TRBD1 on 6 matching bases. Germline-derived CDR1 and CDR2 are MNHNY and SVGAGI (reference sequence). The CDR3 is made up of 14 amino acids. Trimming cost V 7 bases and J 6 bases, with 19 bases left between them. The CDR3 is CASTGLEDSSEQYF. The CDR3 DNA sequence: TGTGCCAGCACCGGCCTAGAGGACAGCTCCGAGCAGTACTTC.

The J gene is TRBJ2-1, the V gene TRBV19, with 8 bases identical to TRBD1. The germline V gene has CDR1 LNHDA and CDR2 SQIVND (reference sequence). The J segment lost 6 bases and the V segment lost 4 bases, leaving 17 bases of the junction unmatched. This CDR3 contains 18 residues. Here the CDR3 reads CASSNDRGSLLAINEQFF. CDR3 nucleotide sequence: TGTGCCAGTAGTAACGACAGGGGCTCTCTTCTTGCTATCAATGAGCAGTTCTTC.

J is TRBJ1-4 and V is TRBV5-5; 9 bases align to TRBD1. Germline loops: CDR1 SGHKS, CDR2 YYEKEE (reference sequence). CDR3 length: 17 residues. The V segment lost 4 bases and the J segment 7 bases; nucleotides outside the gene matches: 14. CDR3 sequence: CASSRRQGVFSAEKLFF. The DNA of the CDR3 is TGTGCCAGCAGCCGTAGACAGGGGGTCTTTTCAGCTGAAAAACTGTTTTTT.

The chain combines TRBV6-5 with TRBJ2-2; D not resolved. V gave up 0 bases and J gave up 0 bases, with 8 bases separating them. The germline gives CDR1 MNHEY, CDR2 SVGAGI. The CDR3 covers 16 residues. The CDR3 spells CASSYSRRTNTGELFF. As DNA, the CDR3 is TGTGCCAGCAGTTACTCGAGGCGGACGAACACCGGGGAGCTGTTTTTT.

This clone has just a few counts. The chain joins TRBV9 to TRBJ2-1, with 7 bases aligning to TRBD2. V dropped 6 bases and J dropped 7; count of bases not matched to a gene: 7. The CDR3 contains 13 residues. Germline CDR1 and CDR2: SGDLS and YYNGEE. CDR3: CASNGGRVNEQFF. In nucleotides, the CDR3 is TGTGCCAGCAACGGAGGGAGGGTGAATGAGCAGTTCTTC.

This clone counts as medium-sized. J is TRBJ2-3 and V is TRBV7-9, with TRBD2 matching over 9 bases. Trimming cost V 4 bases and J 5 bases; bases outside gene matches: 4. CDR3 length: 14 residues. Per the germline V gene, CDR1 is SEHNR and CDR2 is FQNEAQ (reference sequence). CDR3 loop: CASSSTSGGDTQYF. CDR3 DNA: TGTGCCAGCAGCTCGACTAGCGGCGGAGATACGCAGTATTTT.

This clone was recorded a few times. The V and J genes are TRBV9 and TRBJ2-2, with TRBD2 as a possible D gene (7 bases). CDR1 is SGDLS, CDR2 YYNGEE, per germline. The CDR3 length is 16 residues. V was clipped by 3 bases and J by 4 bases, with 16 bases between them. CDR3 amino acids: CASSAPTGRGTGELFF. For the CDR3, the DNA is TGTGCCAGCAGCGCCCCCACAGGGAGGGGCACCGGGGAGCTGTTTTTT.

The J gene is TRBJ1-5, the V gene TRBV27, with a possible D match to TRBD1 (5 bases). The V end lost 2 bases, the J end lost 2 bases, and 13 bases lay between the germline ends. CDR1 MNHEY and CDR2 SMNVEV come from the germline V gene (reference sequence). There are 16 residues in the CDR3. The CDR3 DNA is TGTGCCAGCAGTTTAGGCAGGGAGGTTCGCAATCAGCCCCAGCATTTT. Its translation: CASSLGREVRNQPQHF.